This T cell receptor (beta chain) was found in a study of monozygotic twins with inflammatory bowel disease. General study findings and limits: A reduction in TCRbeta diversity (inverse Simpson) was seen in IBD patients relative to healthy co-twins.

Germline loops: CDR1 SEHNR, CDR2 FQNEAQ (reference sequence). CDR3 length: 15 amino acids. UMIs bearing a 6-nucleotide sample barcode were added through template switching. TCRdb reprocessed the 5' RACE reads, keeping one entry per CDR3 protein, no DNA. This table lists more than 100,000 distinct CDR3 sequences. Of note for this clonotype: Antigen specificity is unknown.

The receptor's source is a human donor with ulcerative colitis or Crohn's disease, or a healthy co-twin of an affected twin (not recorded which). The chain recombines TRBV7-9 with TRBJ2-7; TCRdb gives TRBD2 as the D gene, but with no DNA this cannot be confirmed. Sequences were obtained from blood. CDR3 region: CASSLPASGGIWQYF.